The 9 T cell receptor beta chains presented below share a single source sample, sequenced in a study of CD8 T cells in ankylosing spondylitis. TCRdb processed the 5' RACE reads anew with MiXCR; each CDR3 protein has one entry. Of 200,000 to 300,000 distinct CDR3 sequences in the sample, 8% to 11% were seen once. Sequenced sample: blood, either unsorted or a sorted T cell fraction (not recorded which). Receptor source: a male donor with ankylosing spondylitis or in good health (not recorded which).

This clonotype was detected a few times. CDR3 sequence reads: CAISESEGAFRRAFF. As DNA, the CDR3 is TGTGCCATCAGTGAGTCCGAGGGGGCATTTCGGAGAGCTTTCTTT. The V gene is TRBV10-3, the J gene TRBJ1-1; TRBD1 matches at 7 bases. CDR3 length: 15 residues. V lost 0 bases, J lost 10 bases, and 11 bases stayed unmatched. The germline gives CDR1 ENHRY, CDR2 SYGVKD.

This clonotype came up many times. V and J are TRBV12-3 or TRBV12-4 and TRBJ2-3; D ambiguous. The CDR3 has 12 residues. Trimming left V 2 bases short and J 5 bases short, with 5 bases between. Here the CDR3 reads CASSLLRDTQYF. The CDR3 DNA reads as TGTGCCAGCAGTTTATTAAGAGATACGCAGTATTTT.

This clonotype was picked up many times. This chain links TRBV5-1 with TRBJ2-7, with TRBD2 identical over 8 bases. Germline assignment: CDR1 SGHRS and CDR2 YFSETQ. V trimming: 3 bases; J trimming: 2 bases; junction bases outside the gene matches: 4. The CDR3 length is 14 residues. The CDR3 bases are TGCGCCAGCAGCTCGGGACTAGAGCCCTACGAGCAGTACTTC. As protein: CASSSGLEPYEQYF.

This clonotype was recorded at least ten times. V gene TRBV27 combines with J gene TRBJ2-2; D is unresolved. This CDR3 has 16 amino acids. The germline V gene encodes CDR1 MNHEY and CDR2 SMNVEV (reference sequence). V was trimmed by 3 bases and J by 4 bases, leaving 15 bases between them. CDR3 DNA: TGTGCCAGCAGTTTGAGGACCCCTGGATTCACCGGGGAGCTGTTTTTT. Residues: CASSLRTPGFTGELFF.

This clonotype was detected ten times or more. The V and J genes are TRBV6-5 and TRBJ2-7, with D possibly matching TRBD2 (5 bases). The CDR3 is made up of 11 amino acids. Germline CDR1 reads MNHEY; CDR2 reads SVGAGI. V lost 7 bases to trimming and J lost 3 bases, with 7 bases between them. CDR3 sequence: CASNRGYEQYF. DNA for the CDR3: TGTGCCAGCAACCGGGGCTACGAGCAGTACTTC.

This clonotype was seen repeatedly, ten times or more. The genes are TRBV28 and TRBJ2-7; no reliable D call. The germline CDR1 and CDR2 sequences are MDHEN and SYDVKM. V lost 5 bases, J lost 7 bases, and 9 bases lay in between. This CDR3 has 11 amino acids. DNA of the CDR3: TGTGCCAGCAGTCCCTTAGTAGAGCAGTACTTC. Residues: CASSPLVEQYF.

A single count supports this clonotype. Being one base from a much bigger clone, this may be a read error. V is TRBV27 and J is TRBJ1-2; D is uncertain. Trimming shortened V by 4 bases and J by 8 bases, and 23 bases separated the two germline ends. In germline, CDR1 is MNHEY, CDR2 SMNVEV (reference sequence). CDR3 length: 16 residues. The CDR3 loop is CASSSWVLGKGGGYTF. CDR3 bases: TGTGCCAGCAGTTCGTGGGTGTTAGGGAAAGGAGGCGGCTACACCTTC.

This clonotype was seen more than once but under ten times. The chain combines TRBV6-1 with TRBJ2-7; TRBD2 aligns across 13 bases. From germline, CDR1 is MNHNS and CDR2 SASEGT. The J segment lost 2 bases and the V segment lost 3 bases, leaving 19 bases of the junction unmatched. This CDR3 spans 21 amino acids. The CDR3 loop reads CASSDLARTSGRRVKTYEQYF. DNA of the CDR3: TGTGCCAGCAGTGATCTAGCCCGGACTAGCGGGAGAAGGGTAAAGACCTACGAGCAGTACTTC.

This clonotype occurred a few times. The chain employs TRBV20-1 and TRBJ2-1; D not resolved. V was pared by 6 bases and J by 0 bases, with 18 bases between. The CDR3 is made up of 16 amino acids. Germline V CDR1 and CDR2: DFQATT, SNEGSKA (reference sequence). The CDR3 sequence: CSARTSRSSSYNEQFF. As DNA, the CDR3 is TGCAGTGCCAGAACCTCACGTAGCTCCTCCTACAATGAGCAGTTCTTC.